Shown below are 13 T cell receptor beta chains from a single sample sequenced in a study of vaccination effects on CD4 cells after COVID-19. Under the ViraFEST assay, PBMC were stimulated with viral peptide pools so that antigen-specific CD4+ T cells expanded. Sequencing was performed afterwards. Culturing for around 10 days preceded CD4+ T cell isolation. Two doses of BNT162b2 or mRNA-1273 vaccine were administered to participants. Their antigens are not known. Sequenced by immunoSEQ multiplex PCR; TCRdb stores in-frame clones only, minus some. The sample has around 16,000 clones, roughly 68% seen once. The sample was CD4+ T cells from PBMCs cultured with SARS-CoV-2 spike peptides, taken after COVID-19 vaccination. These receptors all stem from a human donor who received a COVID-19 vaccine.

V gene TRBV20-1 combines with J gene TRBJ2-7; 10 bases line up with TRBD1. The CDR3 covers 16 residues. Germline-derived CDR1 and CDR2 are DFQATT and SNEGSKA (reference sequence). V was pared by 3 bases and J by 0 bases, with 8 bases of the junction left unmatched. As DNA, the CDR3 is TGCAGTGCTAGTACTTTCGGGACAGGGGTCTCCTACGAGCAGTACTTC. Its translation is CSASTFGTGVSYEQYF.

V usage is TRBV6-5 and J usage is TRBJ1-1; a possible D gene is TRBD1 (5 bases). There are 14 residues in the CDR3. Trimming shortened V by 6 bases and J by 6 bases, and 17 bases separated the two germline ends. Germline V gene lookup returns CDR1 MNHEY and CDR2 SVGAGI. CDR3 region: CASRASGLGAEAFF. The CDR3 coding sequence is TGTGCCAGCAGAGCTTCAGGGTTGGGGGCTGAAGCTTTCTTT.

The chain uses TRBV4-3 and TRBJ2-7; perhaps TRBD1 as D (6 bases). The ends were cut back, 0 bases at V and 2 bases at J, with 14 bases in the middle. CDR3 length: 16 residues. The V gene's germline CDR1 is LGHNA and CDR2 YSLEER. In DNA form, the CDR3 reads TGCGCCAGCAGCCAAGAACTGCAGGGGAGTCCCTACGAGCAGTACTTC. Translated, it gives CASSQELQGSPYEQYF.

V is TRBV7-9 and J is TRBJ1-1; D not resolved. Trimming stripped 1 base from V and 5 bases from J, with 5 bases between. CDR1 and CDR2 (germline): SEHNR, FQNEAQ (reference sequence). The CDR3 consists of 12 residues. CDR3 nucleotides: TGTGCCAGCAGCTTAGGATCGACTGAAGCTTTCTTT. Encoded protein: CASSLGSTEAFF.

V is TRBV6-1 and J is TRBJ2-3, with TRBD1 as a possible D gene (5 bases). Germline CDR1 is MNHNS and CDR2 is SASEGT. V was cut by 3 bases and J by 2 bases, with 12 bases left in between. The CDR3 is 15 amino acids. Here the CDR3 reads CASSDRVGFTDTQYF. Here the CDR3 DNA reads TGTGCCAGCAGTGACAGGGTAGGGTTCACAGATACGCAGTATTTT.

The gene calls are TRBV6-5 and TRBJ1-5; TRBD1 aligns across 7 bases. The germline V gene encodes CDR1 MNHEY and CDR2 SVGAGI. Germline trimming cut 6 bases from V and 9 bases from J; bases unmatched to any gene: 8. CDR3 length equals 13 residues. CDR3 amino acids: CASSTGVFPPQHF. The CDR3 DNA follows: TGTGCCAGCAGCACAGGGGTTTTTCCGCCCCAGCATTTT.

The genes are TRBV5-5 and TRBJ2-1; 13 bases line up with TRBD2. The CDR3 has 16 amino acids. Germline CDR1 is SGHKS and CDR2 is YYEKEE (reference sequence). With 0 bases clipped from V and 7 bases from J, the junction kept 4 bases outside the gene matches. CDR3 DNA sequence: TGTGCCAGCAGCTTGGGGGGACTAGCGGGAATGAATGAGCAGTTCTTC. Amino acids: CASSLGGLAGMNEQFF.

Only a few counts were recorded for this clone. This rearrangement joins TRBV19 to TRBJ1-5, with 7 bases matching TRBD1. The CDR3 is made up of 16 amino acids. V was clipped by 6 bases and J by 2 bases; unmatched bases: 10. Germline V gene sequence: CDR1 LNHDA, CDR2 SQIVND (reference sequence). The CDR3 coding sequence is TGTGCCAGTAGCAGTGACAGGGTCACAGGCAATCAGCCCCAGCATTTT. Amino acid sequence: CASSSDRVTGNQPQHF.

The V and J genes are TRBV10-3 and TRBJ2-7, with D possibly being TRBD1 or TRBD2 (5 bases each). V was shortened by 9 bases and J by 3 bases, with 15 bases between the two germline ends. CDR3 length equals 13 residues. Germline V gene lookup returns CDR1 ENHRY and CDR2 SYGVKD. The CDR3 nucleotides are TGTGCCATGCAGGATGGGACCGACTACGAGCAGTACTTC. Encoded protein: CAMQDGTDYEQYF.

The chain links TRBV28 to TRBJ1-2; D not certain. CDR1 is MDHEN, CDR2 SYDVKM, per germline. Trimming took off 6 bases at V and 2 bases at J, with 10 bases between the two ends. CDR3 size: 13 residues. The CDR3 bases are TGTGCCAGCAGACCAGGAGGCAACTATGGCTACACCTTC. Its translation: CASRPGGNYGYTF.

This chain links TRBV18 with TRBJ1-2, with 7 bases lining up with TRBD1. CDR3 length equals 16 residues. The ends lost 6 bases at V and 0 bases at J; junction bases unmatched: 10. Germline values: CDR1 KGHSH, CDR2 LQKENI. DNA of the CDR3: TGTGCCAGCTCTGGACAGGCGTTGGAGTCTAACTATGGCTACACCTTC. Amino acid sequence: CASSGQALESNYGYTF.

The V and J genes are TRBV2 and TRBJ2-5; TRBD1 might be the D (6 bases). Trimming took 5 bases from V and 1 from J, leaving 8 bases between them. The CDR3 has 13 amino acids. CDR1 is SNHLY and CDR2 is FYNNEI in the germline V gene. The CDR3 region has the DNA TGTGCCAGCAGTCGGACAGTCCAAGAGACCCAGTACTTC. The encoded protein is CASSRTVQETQYF. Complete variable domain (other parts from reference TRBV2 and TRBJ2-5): EPEVTQTPSHQVTQMGQEVILRCVPISNHLYFYWYRQILGQKVEFLVSFYNNEISEKSEIFDDQFSVERPDGSNFTLKIRSTKLEDSAMYFCASSRTVQETQYFGPGTRLLVL.

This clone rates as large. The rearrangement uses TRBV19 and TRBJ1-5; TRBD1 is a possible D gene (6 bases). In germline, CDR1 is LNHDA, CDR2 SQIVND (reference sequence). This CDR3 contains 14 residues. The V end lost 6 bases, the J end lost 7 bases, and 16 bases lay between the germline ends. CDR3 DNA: TGTGCCAGTAGGAGAGCAGGGGATGGGCAGCCCCAGCATTTT. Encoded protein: CASRRAGDGQPQHF.